The clone carrying this T cell receptor beta chain was seen once. Its target is unknown. The data stem from a study of cytomegalovirus exposure and HLA in healthy donors. Across the study: Early on, a data release was issued that held 80 million to 90 million unique TCRs from HLA-typed donors.

Study-wide points: A few chains tied to CMV proved CMV antigen-specific in vitro.

The PCR contained 60 Vbeta and 13 Jbeta primers. Sequenced by immunoSEQ multiplex PCR; TCRdb stores in-frame clones only, minus some. The repertoire includes about 150,000 clones, 79% of them detected once, and 6.3% sits in the top ten. The CDR3 spans 15 residues. CDR1 is SNHLY and CDR2 is FYNNEI in the germline V gene. Losses at the gene ends were 6 bases for V and 5 bases for J; bases not matched to a gene: 7. Sequencing was done on a sample of PBMCs. This receptor was obtained from a man aged 50 to 60 in good health and CMV-seropositive. The chain has TRBV2 and TRBJ2-7; 13 bases match TRBD2. The CDR3 is CASRPGLAGRNEQYF. In DNA, the CDR3 is TGTGCCAGCAGGCCGGGACTAGCGGGACGGAACGAGCAGTACTTC.